The following is a TCR beta chain sequence with its context. Using immunoSEQ multiplex PCR, the repertoire was profiled, and TCRdb retains in-frame clones only, with some absent. The sample lists about 190,000 clones; 90% were seen once. This sample is part of a study of blood T cell repertoires in COVID-19. The receptor was derived from a man aged 50 to 59 with acute or convalescent COVID-19. Sample: peripheral blood.

CDR3: CASSFSSRTGEYEQYF. The CDR3 nucleotides are TGTGCCAGCAGCTTTTCTAGTCGAACAGGGGAATACGAGCAGTACTTC. The chain couples TRBV7-8 to TRBJ2-7; 7 bases map to TRBD1. Germline V gene sequence: CDR1 SGHVS, CDR2 FQNEAQ. V was pared by 3 bases and J by 4 bases, with 12 bases of the junction left unmatched. The CDR3 totals 16 residues. The full variable domain, rest sourced from reference TRBV7-8 and TRBJ2-7, is GAGVSQSPRYKVAKRGQDVALRCDPISGHVSLFWYQQALGQGPEFLTYFQNEAQLDKSGLPSDRFFAERPEGSVSTLKIQRTQQEDSAVYLCASSFSSRTGEYEQYFGPGTRLTVT.